The present T cell receptor (beta chain) was sequenced within a study of blood T cell repertoires in COVID-19. Looking at the study overall: From the United States, Italy and Spain came samples of acute and convalescent COVID-19. PBMCs, B-cell-depleted T cells, or T cells provided the cDNA or gDNA that made up the material.

Followed over time, Seattle patients had been enrolled while infection was active. Germline V gene lookup returns CDR1 SGHNT and CDR2 YENEEA. The V and J ends lost 4 bases and 3 bases respectively, with 13 bases between them. The CDR3 totals 14 residues. Per the original data handling: Amplified reference gene primers provided the basis for estimating nucleated cell counts. Some clones are missing from TCRdb's copy, which holds only in-frame ones; the method was immunoSEQ multiplex PCR. V, J and clone size reflect that table, while D and trimming were determined from the DNA. The sample includes some 300,000 clones, more than 80% of them seen just once.

The rearrangement joins TRBV11-3 to TRBJ2-7; the D gene is possibly TRBD1 (6 bases). This TCR was recovered from a woman between 45 and 65 years old with COVID-19, enrolled during active disease. Sequencing was performed on peripheral blood. In nucleotides, the CDR3 is TGTGCCAGCAGCTCCGGACAGCACTACTACGAGCAGTACTTC. This encodes CASSSGQHYYEQYF.